What follows are 10 T cell receptor beta chains derived from one specimen sequenced in a study of blood T cells in healthy people across ages. The authors ran a second PCR of about 6 to 12 cycles using a sample-barcoded 5' primer and a J-beta primer mix. TCRdb ran MiXCR on the 5' RACE reads and lists one entry per CDR3 protein. The sample has 550,000 to 800,000 distinct CDR3 sequences, about 21% seen once. Sequencing was carried out using blood. These receptors were collected from a man between 65 and 85 years old in good health.

There are a few counts of this clonotype. The chain recombines TRBV3-1 with TRBJ2-5; 12 positions agree with TRBD2. Germline V gene sequence: CDR1 LGHDT, CDR2 YNNKEL (reference sequence). V was clipped by 4 bases and J by 4 bases; unmatched bases: 4. This CDR3 is built from 15 residues. Here the CDR3 reads CASSPGLAGRETQYF. CDR3 nucleotide sequence: TGTGCCAGCAGCCCGGGACTAGCGGGTCGAGAGACCCAGTACTTC.

This clonotype occurred many times. The CDR3 DNA reads as TGCAGTGCTAGCGGTAGCGGGAGTAACTTAGGAGAGACCCAGTACTTC. This encodes CSASGSGSNLGETQYF. The chain is built from TRBV20-1 and TRBJ2-5; TRBD2 agrees at 9 bases. The CDR3 has 16 residues. J was trimmed by 4 bases and V by 3 bases; bases with no gene match: 12. The V gene's germline CDR1 is DFQATT and CDR2 SNEGSKA (reference sequence).

The J gene is TRBJ1-5, the V gene TRBV7-2; 7 bases are a match to TRBD1. Trimming at V came to 1 base and at J to 7 bases, leaving 4 bases not matched to a gene. Germline V gives CDR1 SGHTA, CDR2 FQGNSA. CDR3 length equals 14 residues. The DNA of the CDR3 is TGTGCCAGCAGCTTAGAAGGGGGCGCCCAGCCCCAGCATTTT. Encoded protein: CASSLEGGAQPQHF.

This chain joins TRBV20-1 and TRBJ1-4, with no clear D. The CDR3 length is 13 residues. Looked up from germline, CDR1 is DFQATT and CDR2 is SNEGSKA (reference sequence). V was cut by 6 bases and J by 0 bases, with 8 bases left in between. CDR3 sequence reads: CSALGATNEKLFF. CDR3 DNA: TGCAGTGCCTTGGGCGCAACTAATGAAAAACTGTTTTTT.

In its sample, this clonotype was seen a few times. This chain uses TRBV7-6 with TRBJ1-5; 12 nucleotides agree with TRBD1. Germline CDR1 and CDR2: SGHVS and FNYEAQ. V shed 6 bases and J 5 bases; nucleotides not matched to a gene: 5. The CDR3 runs 15 residues. CDR3 nucleotide sequence: TGTGCCAGCAGTCGGGACAGGGGGCCTCATCAGCCCCAGCATTTT. Its translation is CASSRDRGPHQPQHF.

This clonotype was seen at least ten times. The V call is TRBV28, the J call TRBJ2-1; TRBD2 aligns across 7 bases. Losses at the gene ends were 8 bases for V and 0 bases for J; bases not matched to a gene: 1. Germline CDR1 and CDR2: MDHEN and SYDVKM. The length of the CDR3 is 13 residues. The CDR3, as DNA: TGTGCCAGCGGGGACTACTCCTACAATGAGCAGTTCTTC. Translating it yields CASGDYSYNEQFF.

This clonotype occurred a few times. The chain employs TRBV5-1 and TRBJ2-3, with D perhaps matching TRBD2 (7 bases). The CDR3 loop spans 16 amino acids. The germline V gene encodes CDR1 SGHRS and CDR2 YFSETQ. Between the trimmed V and J ends, which lost 3 bases and 4 bases, there was a span of 18 bases. CDR3 DNA: TGCGCCAGCAGCTCCGGGACAAGCGGGAAGGCAGATACGCAGTATTTT. Translating it yields CASSSGTSGKADTQYF.

This chain links TRBV18 with TRBJ1-4; the D gene is possibly TRBD1 (5 bases). The germline V gene encodes CDR1 KGHSH and CDR2 LQKENI. The CDR3 length is 15 residues. Trimming took 5 bases from V and 3 from J, leaving 13 bases between them. CDR3 in DNA: TGTGCCAGCTCATCCGGGACGGTAGCTAATGAAAAACTGTTTTTT. Encoded protein: CASSSGTVANEKLFF. Full variable domain (remainder filled in from reference TRBV18 and TRBJ1-4): NAGVMQNPRHLVRRRGQEARLRCSPMKGHSHVYWYRQLPEEGLKFMVYLQKENIIDESGMPKERFSAEFPKEGPSILRIQQVVRGDSAAYFCASSSGTVANEKLFFGSGTQLSVL.

V and J are TRBV9 and TRBJ2-7; tentatively, D is TRBD2 (6 bases). The CDR3 covers 14 residues. Germline values: CDR1 SGDLS, CDR2 YYNGEE. V was pared by 0 bases and J by 3 bases, with 10 bases between. The CDR3 region has the DNA TGTGCCAGCAGCGTAGCGGGAGCCAACTACGAGCAGTACTTC. This encodes CASSVAGANYEQYF.

This clonotype turned up a few times. The V gene is TRBV5-1, the J gene TRBJ2-7; maybe TRBD1 (6 bases). The CDR3 is 17 amino acids. V was trimmed by 3 bases and J by 1 base, leaving 20 bases between them. CDR1 is SGHRS and CDR2 is YFSETQ in the germline V gene. For the CDR3, the DNA is TGCGCCAGCAGCTCTACACCACAGGGCGGCGGGTCCTACGAGCAGTACTTC. Translation: CASSSTPQGGGSYEQYF.